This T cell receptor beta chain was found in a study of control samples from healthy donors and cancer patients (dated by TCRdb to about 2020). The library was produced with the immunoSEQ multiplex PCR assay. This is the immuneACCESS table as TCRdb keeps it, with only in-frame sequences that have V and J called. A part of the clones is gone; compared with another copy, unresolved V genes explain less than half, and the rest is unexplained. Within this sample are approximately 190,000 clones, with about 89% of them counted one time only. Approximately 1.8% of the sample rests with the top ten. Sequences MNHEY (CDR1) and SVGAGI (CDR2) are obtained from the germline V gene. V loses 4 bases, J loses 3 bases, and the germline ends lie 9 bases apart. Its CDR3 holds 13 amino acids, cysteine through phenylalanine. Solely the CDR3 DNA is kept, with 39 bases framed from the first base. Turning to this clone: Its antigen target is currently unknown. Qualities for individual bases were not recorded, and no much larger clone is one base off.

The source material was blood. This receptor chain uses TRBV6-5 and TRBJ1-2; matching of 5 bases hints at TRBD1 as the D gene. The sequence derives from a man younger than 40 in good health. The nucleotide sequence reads TGTGCCAGCAGTTTCGACAGAGACTATGGCTACACCTTC. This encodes CASSFDRDYGYTF.